These T cell receptor beta chains were read from a single sample in a study of T cell repertoires in cytomegalovirus infection. No antigens are known for them. MiXCR was run by TCRdb on the reads, yielding one entry per CDR3 protein. The table lists 50,000 to 65,000 distinct CDR3 sequences, about 18% of them singletons. The starting material was CD8+ T cells from cultured PBMCs, obtained from culture after CMV antigen stimulation. Receptor source: a human donor in good health (CMV status not recorded). Some clones in this sample may be carry-over from other donors' samples. Each CDR3 is given with its conserved first and last residue. Each record gives: D gene, clone size, J gene, V gene, CDR3 protein, CDR3 DNA. The D gene is left open where the match is weak. Clone size is shown for a subset of rows, as once, few, many or a class of expanded clone.

>NA|few|TRBJ2-1|TRBV28
CASSLYHGSYNEQFF
TGTGCCAGCAGTTTATATCACGGCTCCTACAATGAGCAGTTCTTC
>NA|few|TRBJ2-5|TRBV7-9
CASSSITGDQETQYF
TGTGCCAGCAGTTCTATAACGGGGGATCAAGAGACCCAGTACTTC
>TRBD2|few|TRBJ2-5|TRBV7-2
CASSRIVGLAGSRVQETQYF
TGTGCCAGCAGCCGTATCGTGGGACTAGCTGGTTCAAGAGTCCAAGAGACCCAGTACTTC
>NA|NA|TRBJ2-2|TRBV7-9
CASSPINTGELFF
TGTGCCAGCAGCCCGATCAACACCGGGGAGCTGTTTTTT
>NA|few|TRBJ2-3|TRBV9
CASSVYGAGDTQYF
TGTGCCAGCAGCGTATACGGGGCTGGAGATACGCAGTATTTT
>TRBD2|NA|TRBJ2-5|TRBV19
CASASRAGGAETQYF
TGTGCCAGCGCGAGCAGGGCGGGAGGTGCGGAGACCCAGTACTTC
>NA|few|TRBJ1-1|TRBV6-1
CASSEARGTEAFF
TGTGCCAGCAGTGAAGCGAGGGGGACCGAAGCTTTCTTT
>NA|NA|TRBJ2-1|TRBV6-2/TRBV6-3
CASSYSRDTFGNEQFF
TGTGCCAGCAGTTACTCGCGGGACACCTTCGGCAATGAGCAGTTCTTC
>NA|few|TRBJ1-4|TRBV29-1
CSGASNEKLFF
TGCAGCGGTGCGAGTAATGAAAAACTGTTTTTT
>TRBD2|once|TRBJ2-7|TRBV7-9
CASSLTSGNPYEQYF
TGTGCCAGCAGCCTGACTAGCGGGAATCCCTACGAGCAGTACTTC
>TRBD2|NA|TRBJ2-7|TRBV11-2
CASSFEAGGYSYEQYF
TGTGCCAGCAGCTTCGAAGCGGGGGGATATTCCTACGAGCAGTACTTC